This TCR beta chain was observed in a study of shared clonotypes between healthy human individuals. Study overall: Used for every donor were three CD4 naive, three CD4 memory, two CD8 naive and one CD8 memory plate. Study-level points and caveats: It was the few donors that limited the genetic and exposure-history diversity represented. Naive CD4 clonotype sharing across a few donors was roughly 5%.

The method was immunoSEQ multiplex PCR; TCRdb's version includes in-frame clones alone and lacks a portion of them. The data hold some 2,000,000 clones, with about 95% observed a single time. This CDR3 contains 14 residues. The germline V and J ends were trimmed by 0 bases and 6 bases, with 11 bases remaining between them. Germline CDR1 is MGHRA and CDR2 is YSYEKL. Of note for this clone: Its matching antigen is unknown.

CD45RO negativity and positive selection for CCR7 defined naive CD8 cells, a population that excluded terminally differentiated effector memory CD45RA+ cells. Those who donated were healthy HIV-negative adults, with no recent acute infections or vaccinations reported. The chain links TRBV4-1 to TRBJ1-2; D may be TRBD1 (5 bases). Input material: naive CD8+ T cells sorted from blood. The receptor was derived from a man aged 18 to 35 in good health. CDR3 DNA: TGCGCCAGCAGCCAAGACTCGGGGGGACATGGCTACACCTTC. This encodes CASSQDSGGHGYTF.